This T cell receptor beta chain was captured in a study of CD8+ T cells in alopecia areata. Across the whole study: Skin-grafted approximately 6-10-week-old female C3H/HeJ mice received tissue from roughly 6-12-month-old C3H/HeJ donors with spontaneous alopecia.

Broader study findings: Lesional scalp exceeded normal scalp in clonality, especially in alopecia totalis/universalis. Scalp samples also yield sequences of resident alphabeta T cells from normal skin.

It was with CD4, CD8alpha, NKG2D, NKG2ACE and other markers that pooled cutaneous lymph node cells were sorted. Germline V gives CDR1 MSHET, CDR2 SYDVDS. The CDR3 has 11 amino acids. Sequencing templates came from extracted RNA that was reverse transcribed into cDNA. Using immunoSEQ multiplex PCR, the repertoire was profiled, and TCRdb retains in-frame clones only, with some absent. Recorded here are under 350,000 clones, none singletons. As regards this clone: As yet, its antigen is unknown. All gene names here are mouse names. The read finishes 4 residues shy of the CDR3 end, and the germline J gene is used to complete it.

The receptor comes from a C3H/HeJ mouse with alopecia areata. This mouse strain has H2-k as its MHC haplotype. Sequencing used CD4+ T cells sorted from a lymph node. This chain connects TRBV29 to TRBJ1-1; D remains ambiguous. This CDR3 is CASSIKTEVFF. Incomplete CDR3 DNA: TGTGCTAGCAGCATAAAGACA.